One TCR beta chain is described in this entry. Its specific antigen is unknown. No much larger clone exists at a distance of one base, and base qualities are not known. The TCR beta CDR3 regions were amplified from RNA transcripts. The first round of RT-PCR for the TCR CDR3 was performed with the HTBI primer set and the Qiagen OneStep RT-PCR kit. Libraries were constructed in a second round of multiplex PCR, after which size selection and purification were performed. The libraries were sequenced on an Illumina HiSeq2000 using paired-end 100 bp reads. As for the authors' bioinformatics: Raw data were processed with SOAPnuke, discarding reads with adapters, uncalled bases, mean Phred below 15, or no exact constant-primer or identifier match. High-quality paired reads were merged with COPE v1.2.5, and unique nucleotide sequences were defined as clonotypes. Clonotypes were aligned to IMGT TRBV, TRBD and TRBJ reference segments using MiTCR v1.1. Only V-J combinations with frequency above 0.0001, covering approximately 99% of repertoires, were analysed. The TCS score was defined as the ratio of F50 (clonal expansion) to E x V (chaos), calculated using BLOSUM62-based TCRdist between CDR3 peptides within each V-J. Welch's t-statistics and random forest reduced around 550 V-J features to 10 to 15, which were used in a naive Bayes classifier (R e1071). TCRdb itself trimmed the public reads at Q25 with fastp, ran MiXCR and retained productive beta chains. Rows merge per CDR3 protein into single entries with the most common DNA and genes. The V and J calls, along with clone size, are taken from TCRdb and not from the paper's own processing. A total of approximately 510,000 distinct CDR3 sequences appear in this sample, less than 25% of them only once. The biggest ten clones account for less than 30% of the sample.

Graves' hyperthyroidism was defined as stable when no progression to ophthalmopathy occurred over 18 months of follow-up. Hyperthyroidism patients were newly diagnosed, with disease duration under 2 months, and aged 18 to 65 years. The study excluded patients with uncontrolled infections, other autoimmune diseases, pregnancy or lactation. Diagnoses relied on clinical symptoms, serum thyroxine and TRAb, thyroid ultrasound and orbital computed tomography. PBMCs were separated from approximately 9.9 ml of fresh peripheral blood using Ficoll-Paque density gradient centrifugation. Total RNA was extracted with Trizol reagent, and quality was checked on an Agilent 2100 Bioanalyzer. This entry belongs to a study of T cells in Graves' hyperthyroidism and ophthalmopathy (dated 2019 in TCRdb). Turning to the overall study: Peripheral blood samples were taken at the time of initial diagnosis, prior to any treatment. A discovery cohort of about a hundred patients, roughly 45 with Graves' ophthalmopathy and 57 with stable Graves' hyperthyroidism, was used to find distinguishing TCR V-J signatures. Whether ophthalmopathy could be predicted prospectively was tested in an independent validation cohort made up of 18 to 20 hyperthyroidism patients plus 17 patients who later progressed to ophthalmopathy. For training and testing, the 100 or so patients in the discovery cohort were randomly divided in a 7:3 ratio. In addition, the study compared T-cell repertoires in thyroid tissue and in blood from roughly 6 Graves' hyperthyroidism patients. After blood sampling, hyperthyroidism patients were treated with methimazole at a starting dose of 30 mg daily, and ophthalmopathy patients were treated with high-dose intravenous methylprednisolone. TCR Vbeta CDR3 sequencing of 130 to 150 peripheral blood samples (more than 40 ophthalmopathy, about 74 hyperthyroidism and roughly 17 progressor patients) is reported in the paper.

Broad study findings and their caveats: In validation, the model predicted progression to ophthalmopathy with 60% to 71% sensitivity and 72% to 85% specificity, a median of roughly seven months before onset. A model built on a 13 V-J signature distinguished ophthalmopathy from stable hyperthyroidism, reaching 87.88% sensitivity and about 81% specificity in cross-validation and 80%/75% in testing. Most expanded thyroid clonotypes (frequency above 0.001) were also found in blood, which suggests that blood repertoires may mirror thyroid immune responses. Sample size was not statistically predetermined, and investigators were not blinded to group allocation.

The germline V gene provides CDR1 MNHNS and CDR2 SASEGT. Taken from cysteine to phenylalanine, the CDR3 has 14 residues. Left in the record is the CDR3 DNA by itself, 42 bases read in frame from the first base. V and J are truncated by 2 bases and 4 bases respectively, leaving an intervening sequence of 12 bases. This chain is built from TRBV6-1 and TRBJ2-7, with TRBD1 perhaps the D gene, on 6 matching bases. The material sequenced was blood. This TCR derives from a man aged 18 to 29 with Graves' hyperthyroidism. The DNA reads TGTGCCAGCAGTGAAAGCAGGGGTAATTACGAGCAGTACTTC. Translated, it reads CASSESRGNYEQYF.